This paragraph reports one T cell receptor beta chain. Evenly divided among several immunoSEQ plates was the genomic DNA of each subset. Clones were read by immunoSEQ multiplex PCR, and TCRdb kept only the in-frame ones, dropping some. The sample lists 2.5 million or so clones, around nine tenths occurring once. This record comes from a study of shared clonotypes between healthy human individuals. Study information: Three plates were used per donor for CD4 naive, three for CD4 memory, two for CD8 naive and one for CD8 memory.

Donors, without exception, were Caucasian adults residing in Nashville, Tennessee. The V gene end was trimmed by 3 bases and the J gene end by 4 bases; junction bases not matched to a gene: 5. This CDR3 spans 15 amino acids. Germline V gene lookup returns CDR1 KGHSH and CDR2 LQKENI. The sequenced material came from naive CD4+ T cells sorted from blood. This sample's subset: CD45RA+ positively selected. The rearrangement uses TRBV18 and TRBJ1-1, with 10 bases identical to TRBD1. The source of this sequence is a young man in good health. CDR3 amino acids: CASSPRQGASTEAFF. CDR3 DNA: TGTGCCAGCTCACCCCGACAGGGGGCAAGCACTGAAGCTTTCTTT.